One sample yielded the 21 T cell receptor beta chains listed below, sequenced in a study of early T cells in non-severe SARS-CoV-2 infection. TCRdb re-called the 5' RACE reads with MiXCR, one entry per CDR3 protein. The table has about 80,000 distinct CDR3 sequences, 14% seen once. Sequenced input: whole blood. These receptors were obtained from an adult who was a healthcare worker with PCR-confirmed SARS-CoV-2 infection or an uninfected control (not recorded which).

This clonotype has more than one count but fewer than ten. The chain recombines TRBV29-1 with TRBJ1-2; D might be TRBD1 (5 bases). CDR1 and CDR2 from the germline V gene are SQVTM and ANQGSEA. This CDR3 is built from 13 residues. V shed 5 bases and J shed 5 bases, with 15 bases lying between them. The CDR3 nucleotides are TGCAGCGTTCAGCAGGGTTGGGATTATGGCTACACCTTC. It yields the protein CSVQQGWDYGYTF.

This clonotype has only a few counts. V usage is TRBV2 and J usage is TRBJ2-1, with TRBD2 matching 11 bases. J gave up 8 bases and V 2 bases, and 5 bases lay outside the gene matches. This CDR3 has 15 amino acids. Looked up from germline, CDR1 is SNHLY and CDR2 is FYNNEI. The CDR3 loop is CASSESSGGQYEQFF. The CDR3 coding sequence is TGTGCCAGCAGTGAATCTAGCGGGGGGCAGTATGAGCAGTTCTTC.

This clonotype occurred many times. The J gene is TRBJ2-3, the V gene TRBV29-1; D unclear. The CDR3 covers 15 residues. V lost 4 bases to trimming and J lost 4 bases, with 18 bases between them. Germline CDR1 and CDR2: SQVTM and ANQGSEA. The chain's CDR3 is CSVGPRGDRSDTQYF. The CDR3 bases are TGCAGCGTTGGCCCGCGTGGGGATCGATCAGATACGCAGTATTTT.

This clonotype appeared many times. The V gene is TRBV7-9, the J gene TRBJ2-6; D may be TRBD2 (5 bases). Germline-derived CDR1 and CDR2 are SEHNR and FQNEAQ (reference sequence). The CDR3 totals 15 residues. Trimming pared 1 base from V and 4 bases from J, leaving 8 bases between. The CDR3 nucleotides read TGTGCCAGCAGCTTAGGGGGAGCAGGGGCCAACGTCCTGACTTTC. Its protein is CASSLGGAGANVLTF.

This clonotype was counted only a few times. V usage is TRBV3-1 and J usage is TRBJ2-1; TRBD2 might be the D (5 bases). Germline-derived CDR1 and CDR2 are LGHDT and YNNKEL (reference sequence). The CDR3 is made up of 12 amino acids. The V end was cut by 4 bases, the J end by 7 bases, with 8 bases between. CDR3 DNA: TGTGCCAGCAGCCCGGGGTGGAATGAGCAGTTCTTC. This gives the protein CASSPGWNEQFF.

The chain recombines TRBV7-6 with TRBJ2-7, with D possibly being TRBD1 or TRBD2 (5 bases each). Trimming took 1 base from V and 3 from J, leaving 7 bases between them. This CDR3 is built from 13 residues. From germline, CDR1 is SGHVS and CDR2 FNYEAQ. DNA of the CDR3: TGTGCCAGCAGCTTAGGGGGGAACTACGAGCAGTACTTC. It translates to CASSLGGNYEQYF.

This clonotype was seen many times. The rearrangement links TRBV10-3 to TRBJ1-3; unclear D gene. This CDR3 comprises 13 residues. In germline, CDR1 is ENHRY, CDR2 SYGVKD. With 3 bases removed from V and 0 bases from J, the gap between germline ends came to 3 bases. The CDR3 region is CAISDTSGNTIYF. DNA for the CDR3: TGTGCCATCAGTGATACCTCTGGAAACACCATATATTTT.

CDR3 DNA: TGTGCCAGCACGACAGAATACCTGGGCTATGGCTACACCTTC. Protein product: CASTTEYLGYGYTF. The chain recombines TRBV18 with TRBJ1-2; a possible D gene is TRBD1 (5 bases). The CDR3 runs to 14 residues. CDR1 KGHSH and CDR2 LQKENI come from the germline V gene. Trimming stripped 8 bases from V and 4 bases from J, with 17 bases between.

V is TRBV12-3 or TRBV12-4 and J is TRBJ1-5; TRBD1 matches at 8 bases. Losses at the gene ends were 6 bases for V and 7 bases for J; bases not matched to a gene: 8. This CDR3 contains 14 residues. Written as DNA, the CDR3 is TGTGCCAGCAGATTTCAGGGGGCCTGGCAGCCCCAGCATTTT. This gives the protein CASRFQGAWQPQHF.

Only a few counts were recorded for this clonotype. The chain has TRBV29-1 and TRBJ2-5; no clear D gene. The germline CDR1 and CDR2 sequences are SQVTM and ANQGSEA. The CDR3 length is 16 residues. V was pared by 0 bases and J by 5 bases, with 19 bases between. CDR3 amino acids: CSVEEAAATFGETQYF. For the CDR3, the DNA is TGCAGCGTTGAAGAGGCGGCCGCTACGTTTGGGGAGACCCAGTACTTC.

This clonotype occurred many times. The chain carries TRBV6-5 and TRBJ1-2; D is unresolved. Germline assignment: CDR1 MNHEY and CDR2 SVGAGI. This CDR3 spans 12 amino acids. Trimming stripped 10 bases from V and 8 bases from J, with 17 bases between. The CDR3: CAIWGVGSGYTF. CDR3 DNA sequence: TGTGCCATATGGGGTGTAGGGAGCGGCTACACCTTC.

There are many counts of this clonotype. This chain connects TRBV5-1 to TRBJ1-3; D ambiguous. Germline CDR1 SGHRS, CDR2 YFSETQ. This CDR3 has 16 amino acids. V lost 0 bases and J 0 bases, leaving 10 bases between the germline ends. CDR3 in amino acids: CASSLEEGTSGNTIYF. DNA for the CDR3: TGCGCCAGCAGCTTGGAAGAAGGTACCTCTGGAAACACCATATATTTT. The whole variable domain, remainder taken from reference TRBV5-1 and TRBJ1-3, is KAGVTQTPRYLIKTRGQQVTLSCSPISGHRSVSWYQQTPGQGLQFLFEYFSETQRNKGNFPGRFSGRQFSNSRSEMNVSTLELGDSALYLCASSLEEGTSGNTIYFGEGSWLTVV.

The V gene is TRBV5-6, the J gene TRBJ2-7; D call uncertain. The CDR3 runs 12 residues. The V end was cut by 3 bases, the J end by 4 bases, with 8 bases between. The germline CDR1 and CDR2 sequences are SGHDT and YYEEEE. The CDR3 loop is CASSSVGYEQYF. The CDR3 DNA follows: TGTGCCAGCAGCTCTGTGGGGTACGAGCAGTACTTC. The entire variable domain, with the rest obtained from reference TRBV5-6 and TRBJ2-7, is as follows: DAGVTQSPTHLIKTRGQQVTLRCSPKSGHDTVSWYQQALGQGPQFIFQYYEEEERQRGNFPDRFSGHQFPNYSSELNVNALLLGDSALYLCASSSVGYEQYFGPGTRLTVT.

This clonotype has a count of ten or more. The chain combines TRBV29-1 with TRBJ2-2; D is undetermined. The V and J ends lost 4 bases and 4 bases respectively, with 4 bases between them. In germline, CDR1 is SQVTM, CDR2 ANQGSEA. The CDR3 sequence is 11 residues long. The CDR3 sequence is CSVGATGELFF. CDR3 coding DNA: TGCAGCGTTGGGGCCACCGGGGAGCTGTTTTTT.

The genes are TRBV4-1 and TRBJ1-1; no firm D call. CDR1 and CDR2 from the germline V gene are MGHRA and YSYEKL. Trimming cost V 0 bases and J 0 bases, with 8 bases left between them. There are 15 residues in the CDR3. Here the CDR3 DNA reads TGCGCCAGCAGCCAAGAGGCGGGGATGAACACTGAAGCTTTCTTT. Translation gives CASSQEAGMNTEAFF.

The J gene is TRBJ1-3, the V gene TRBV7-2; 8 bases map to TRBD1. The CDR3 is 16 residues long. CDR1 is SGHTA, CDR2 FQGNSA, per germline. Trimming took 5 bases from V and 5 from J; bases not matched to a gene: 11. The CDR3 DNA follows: TGTGCCAGCAGCCCAAATTCCCGGACAGGGAGAAACACCATATATTTT. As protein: CASSPNSRTGRNTIYF.

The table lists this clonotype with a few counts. The DNA of the CDR3 is TGTGCCAGCAGCGCGACAGGTGGGATAAGGGCCAACGTCCTGACTTTC. Its protein is CASSATGGIRANVLTF. This sequence joins TRBV7-6 and TRBJ2-6; TRBD1 might be the D (6 bases). CDR3 length: 16 residues. Germline V CDR1 and CDR2: SGHVS, FNYEAQ. Trimming cost V 5 bases and J 5 bases, with 16 bases left between them.

CDR3 in amino acids: CASSVTGNTGELFF. CDR3 DNA sequence: TGTGCCAGCAGTGTCACAGGGAACACCGGGGAGCTGTTTTTT. The V gene is TRBV28, the J gene TRBJ2-2; tentatively, D is TRBD1 (5 bases). Germline CDR1 and CDR2: MDHEN and SYDVKM. The CDR3 is 14 amino acids. V lost 5 bases to trimming and J lost 1 base, with 8 bases between them.

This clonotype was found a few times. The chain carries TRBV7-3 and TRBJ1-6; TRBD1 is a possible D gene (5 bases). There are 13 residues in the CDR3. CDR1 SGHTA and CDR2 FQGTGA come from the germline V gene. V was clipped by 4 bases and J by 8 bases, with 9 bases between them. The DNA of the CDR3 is TGTGCCAGCAGCTACGACAGTCATTCACCCCTCCACTTT. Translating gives CASSYDSHSPLHF.

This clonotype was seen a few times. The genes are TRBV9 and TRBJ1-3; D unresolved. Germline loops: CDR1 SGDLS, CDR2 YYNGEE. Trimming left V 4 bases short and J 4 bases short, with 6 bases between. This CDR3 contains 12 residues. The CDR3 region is CASSSLGNTIYF. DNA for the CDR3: TGTGCCAGCAGCTCACTAGGAAACACCATATATTTT.

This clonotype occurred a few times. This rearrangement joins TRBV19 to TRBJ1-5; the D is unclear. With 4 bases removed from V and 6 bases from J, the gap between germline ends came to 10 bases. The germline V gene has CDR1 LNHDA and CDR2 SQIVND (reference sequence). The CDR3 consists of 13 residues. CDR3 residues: CASSTGSPQPQHF. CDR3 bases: TGTGCCAGTAGTACGGGGAGCCCTCAGCCCCAGCATTTT.